This T cell receptor beta chain was sequenced in a study of neurological immune-mediated disorders. Synthesis of cDNA was carried out by template-switch 5'RACE. The reaction used 10-nucleotide random UMIs. TCRdb reprocessed the 5' RACE reads with MiXCR, giving one entry per CDR3 protein. The sample contains tens of thousands of distinct CDR3 sequences, under 2.5% of which appear only once. The CDR3 has 15 residues. Trimming took 0 bases from V and 1 from J, leaving 9 bases between them. Germline V gives CDR1 MNHNY, CDR2 SVGAGI (reference sequence). The TCR sequence derives from a man over 45 with multiple sclerosis. This chain joins TRBV6-6 and TRBJ1-1; D is unclear. Sequenced input: PBMCs. DNA for the CDR3: TGTGCCAGCAGTTACTCGACCTGGGGGAACACTGAAGCTTTCTTT. Translated, it gives CASSYSTWGNTEAFF.